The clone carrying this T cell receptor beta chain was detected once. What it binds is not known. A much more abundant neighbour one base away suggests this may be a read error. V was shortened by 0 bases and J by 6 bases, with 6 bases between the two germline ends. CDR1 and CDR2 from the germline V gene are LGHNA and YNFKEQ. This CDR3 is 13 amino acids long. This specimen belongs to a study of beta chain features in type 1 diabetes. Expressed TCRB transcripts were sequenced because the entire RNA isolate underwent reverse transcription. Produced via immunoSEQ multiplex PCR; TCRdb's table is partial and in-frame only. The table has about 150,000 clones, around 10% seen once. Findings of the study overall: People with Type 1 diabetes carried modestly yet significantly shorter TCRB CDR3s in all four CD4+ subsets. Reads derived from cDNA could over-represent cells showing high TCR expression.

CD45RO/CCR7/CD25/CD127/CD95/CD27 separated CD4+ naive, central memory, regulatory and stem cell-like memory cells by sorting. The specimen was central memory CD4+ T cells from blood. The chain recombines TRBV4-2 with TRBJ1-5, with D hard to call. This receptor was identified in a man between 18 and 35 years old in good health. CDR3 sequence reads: CASSQDVIQPQHF. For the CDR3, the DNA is TGTGCCAGCAGCCAAGATGTGATTCAGCCCCAGCATTTT.